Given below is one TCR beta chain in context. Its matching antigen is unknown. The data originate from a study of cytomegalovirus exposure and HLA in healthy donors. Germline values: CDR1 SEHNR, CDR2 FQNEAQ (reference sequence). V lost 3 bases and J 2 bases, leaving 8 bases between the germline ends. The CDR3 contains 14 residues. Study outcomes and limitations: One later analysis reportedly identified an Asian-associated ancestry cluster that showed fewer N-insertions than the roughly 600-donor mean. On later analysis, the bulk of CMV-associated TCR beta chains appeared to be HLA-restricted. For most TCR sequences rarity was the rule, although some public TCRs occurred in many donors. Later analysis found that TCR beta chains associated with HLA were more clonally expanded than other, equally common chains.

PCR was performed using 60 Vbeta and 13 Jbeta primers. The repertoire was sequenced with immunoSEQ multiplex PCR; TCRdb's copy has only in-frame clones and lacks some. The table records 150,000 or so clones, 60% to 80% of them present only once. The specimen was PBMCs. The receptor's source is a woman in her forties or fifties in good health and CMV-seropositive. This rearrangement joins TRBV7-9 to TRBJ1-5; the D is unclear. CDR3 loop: CASSFSEGNQPQHF. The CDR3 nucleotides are TGTGCCAGCAGCTTTTCAGAGGGCAATCAGCCCCAGCATTTT. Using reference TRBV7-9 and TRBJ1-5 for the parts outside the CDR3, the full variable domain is DTGVSQNPRHKITKRGQNVTFRCDPISEHNRLYWYRQTLGQGPEFLTYFQNEAQLEKSRLLSDRFSAERPKGSFSTLEIQRTEQGDSAMYLCASSFSEGNQPQHFGDGTRLSIL.